Below are 23 T cell receptor beta chains sequenced from a single sample in a study of blood T cell repertoires in COVID-19. Using immunoSEQ multiplex PCR, the repertoire was profiled, and TCRdb retains in-frame clones only, with some absent. This repertoire shows approximately 93,000 clones, around 87% found once; its top ten account for 1.1%. The sequenced sample consisted of peripheral blood. The receptors shown here come from a human donor in a cohort sampled during active COVID-19.

V is TRBV4-1 and J is TRBJ2-1; perhaps TRBD1 as D (6 bases). The CDR3 sequence is 14 residues long. Germline CDR1 reads MGHRA; CDR2 reads YSYEKL. V was shortened by 3 bases and J by 4 bases, with 10 bases between the two germline ends. The DNA for the CDR3 is TGCGCCAGCAGCCACCTCGGACAGTACAATGAGCAGTTCTTC. It encodes CASSHLGQYNEQFF.

The chain has TRBV19 and TRBJ1-1, with TRBD1 as a possible D gene (5 bases). V lost 8 bases, J lost 4 bases, and 20 bases lay in between. CDR1 LNHDA and CDR2 SQIVND come from the germline V gene (reference sequence). This CDR3 is 15 amino acids long. The CDR3 DNA reads TGTGCCAGTGGCCCGGTAGGGGCGGTAGTCACTGAAGCTTTCTTT. It encodes CASGPVGAVVTEAFF.

The chain combines TRBV25-1 with TRBJ2-7; the D gene is possibly TRBD1 (6 bases). The CDR3 spans 15 residues. V lost 4 bases to trimming and J lost 2 bases, with 15 bases between them. CDR1 MGHDK and CDR2 SYGVNS come from the germline V gene. This CDR3 reads CASSAFTGNPYEQYF. The CDR3 DNA sequence: TGTGCCAGCAGTGCTTTTACAGGGAACCCCTACGAGCAGTACTTC.

The chain uses TRBV6-1 and TRBJ2-1; 15 positions agree with TRBD2. This CDR3 comprises 15 residues. Germline trimming cut 3 bases from V and 8 bases from J; bases unmatched to any gene: 2. Germline V CDR1 and CDR2: MNHNS, SASEGT. CDR3: CASSDRTSGRDEQFF. In DNA form, the CDR3 reads TGTGCCAGCAGTGACCGGACTAGCGGGAGGGATGAGCAGTTCTTC.

V and J are TRBV19 and TRBJ1-3; no clear D. The germline gives CDR1 LNHDA, CDR2 SQIVND (reference sequence). The CDR3 length is 14 residues. The V end lost 6 bases, the J end lost 4 bases, and 13 bases lay between the germline ends. CDR3 region: CASRPSGVGNTIYF. CDR3 coding DNA: TGTGCCAGTAGGCCCTCGGGAGTCGGAAACACCATATATTTT.

V gene TRBV13 combines with J gene TRBJ2-7; D is perhaps TRBD1 (5 bases). From germline, CDR1 is PRHDT and CDR2 FYEKMQ (reference sequence). Trimming left V 6 bases short and J 1 base short, with 7 bases between. This CDR3 contains 12 residues. CDR3 in amino acids: CASSDSSYEQYF. In DNA form, the CDR3 reads TGTGCCAGCAGTGACAGTTCCTACGAGCAGTACTTC. The variable domain in full, completed from reference TRBV13 and TRBJ2-7, reads AAGVIQSPRHLIKEKRETATLKCYPIPRHDTVYWYQQGPGQDPQFLISFYEKMQSDKGSIPDRFSAQQFSDYHSELNMSSLELGDSALYFCASSDSSYEQYFGPGTRLTVT.

This sequence joins TRBV19 and TRBJ1-1; TRBD1 is a possible D gene (5 bases). Trimming removed 7 bases from V and 3 bases from J, with 9 bases in between. The CDR3 has 12 residues. Germline V lookup: CDR1 LNHDA, CDR2 SQIVND (reference sequence). The DNA of the CDR3 is TGTGCCAGTATTCAGGGTGACACTGAAGCTTTCTTT. This sequence encodes CASIQGDTEAFF.

This clone was recorded only once. This chain uses TRBV29-1 with TRBJ1-1; possibly TRBD1 for D (6 bases). Between the trimmed V and J ends, which lost 6 bases and 7 bases, there was a span of 12 bases. Germline CDR1 SQVTM, CDR2 ANQGSEA. The CDR3 totals 11 residues. CDR3 sequence reads: CSVARTVEAFF. As DNA, the CDR3 is TGCAGCGTGGCGCGGACAGTTGAAGCTTTCTTT.

The rearrangement uses TRBV3-1 (or the pseudogene TRBV3-2) and TRBJ2-7, with 7 positions matching TRBD2. Germline CDR1 reads LGHDT; CDR2 reads YNNKEL (reference sequence). V was clipped by 3 bases and J by 3 bases; unmatched bases: 8. The CDR3 sequence is 15 residues long. This CDR3 reads CASSQMGAGDYEQYF. The DNA for the CDR3 is TGTGCCAGCAGCCAGATGGGCGCGGGAGACTACGAGCAGTACTTC.

This clone occurred a few times. The chain employs TRBV5-1 and TRBJ1-3; possibly TRBD1 for D (5 bases). V gave up 4 bases and J gave up 8 bases, with 13 bases separating them. There are 13 residues in the CDR3. Germline lookup yields CDR1 SGHRS and CDR2 YFSETQ. CDR3 protein: CASSPQGVYTIYF. CDR3 nucleotide sequence: TGCGCCAGCAGCCCTCAAGGGGTATACACCATATATTTT.

V usage is TRBV2 and J usage is TRBJ2-7; 10 bases are shared with TRBD1. The CDR3 is made up of 14 amino acids. CDR1 is SNHLY, CDR2 FYNNEI, per germline. V lost 3 bases, J lost 6 bases, and 5 bases stayed unmatched. The CDR3 region is CASSDGTGVGEQYF. CDR3 in DNA: TGTGCCAGCAGTGATGGGACAGGGGTAGGCGAGCAGTACTTC.

The chain links TRBV7-8 to TRBJ2-1, with 8 bases matching TRBD2. The CDR3 is 16 amino acids. The ends lost 1 base at V and 6 bases at J; junction bases unmatched: 8. Germline V gene sequence: CDR1 SGHVS, CDR2 FQNEAQ. This CDR3 reads CASSLGAGEDGNEQFF. Written as DNA, the CDR3 is TGTGCCAGCAGCTTAGGAGCGGGAGAAGATGGCAATGAGCAGTTCTTC. The complete variable domain, with remaining parts taken from reference TRBV7-8 and TRBJ2-1, reads GAGVSQSPRYKVAKRGQDVALRCDPISGHVSLFWYQQALGQGPEFLTYFQNEAQLDKSGLPSDRFFAERPEGSVSTLKIQRTQQEDSAVYLCASSLGAGEDGNEQFFGPGTRLTVL.

J is TRBJ1-5 and V is TRBV4-1, with 11 nucleotides matching TRBD1. From germline, CDR1 is MGHRA and CDR2 YSYEKL. Trimming at V came to 1 base and at J to 4 bases, leaving 9 bases not matched to a gene. The CDR3 loop spans 18 amino acids. Written as DNA, the CDR3 is TGCGCCAGCAGCCAAGGGTACCGGGACAGGGGGGAAAATCAGCCCCAGCATTTT. This gives the protein CASSQGYRDRGENQPQHF.

Comment on this clone: The sample has other DNA sequences that encode this CDR3 too. The chain employs TRBV6-5 and TRBJ2-1, with D maybe TRBD2 (5 bases). Germline values: CDR1 MNHEY, CDR2 SVGAGI. The CDR3 is 16 amino acids. Trimming removed 0 bases from V and 2 bases from J, with 11 bases in between. CDR3 residues: CASSYSWRKTYNEQFF. CDR3 sequence (DNA): TGTGCCAGCAGTTACTCGTGGAGGAAGACCTACAATGAGCAGTTCTTC.

This clone was recorded once. The chain carries TRBV5-1 and TRBJ2-1; 11 bases agree with TRBD2. With 1 base clipped from V and 10 bases from J, the junction kept 10 bases outside the gene matches. The CDR3 spans 16 residues. The germline V gene encodes CDR1 SGHRS and CDR2 YFSETQ. The CDR3: CASSLTLTSGSPEQFF. In DNA form, the CDR3 reads TGCGCCAGCAGCTTGACCCTTACTAGCGGGAGCCCCGAGCAGTTCTTC.

This chain links TRBV24-1 with TRBJ2-2; TRBD1 aligns across 7 bases. CDR1 is KGHDR, CDR2 SFDVKD, per germline. V lost 2 bases to trimming and J lost 4 bases; unmatched junction nucleotides: 6. The CDR3 consists of 16 residues. The CDR3 region has the DNA TGTGCCACCAGTGATTCGGGACAGACCATCACCGGGGAGCTGTTTTTT. Translating gives CATSDSGQTITGELFF.

This chain joins TRBV6-6 and TRBJ1-1; 9 bases are shared with TRBD1. Trimming removed 2 bases from V and 8 bases from J; junction bases left unmatched: 3. The germline gives CDR1 MNHNY, CDR2 SVGAGI (reference sequence). This CDR3 is built from 13 residues. CDR3 in amino acids: CASSYADRGEAFF. The CDR3, as DNA: TGTGCCAGCAGTTACGCCGACAGGGGGGAAGCTTTCTTT.

The chain uses TRBV27 and TRBJ1-5; 10 bases line up with TRBD1. This CDR3 is 14 amino acids long. J was trimmed by 2 bases and V by 8 bases; bases with no gene match: 3. Germline CDR1 MNHEY, CDR2 SMNVEV (reference sequence). CDR3 sequence: CASGQGDGNQPQHF. The CDR3 DNA reads as TGTGCCAGCGGACAGGGGGACGGCAATCAGCCCCAGCATTTT.

V is TRBV29-1 and J is TRBJ2-2; D gene uncertain. This CDR3 is built from 15 residues. CDR1 is SQVTM and CDR2 is ANQGSEA in the germline V gene. Trimming took off 4 bases at V and 0 bases at J, with 12 bases between the two ends. The chain's CDR3 is CSVVVSSSNTGELFF. Written as DNA, the CDR3 is TGCAGCGTTGTTGTTAGCAGTTCGAACACCGGGGAGCTGTTTTTT.

The rearrangement joins TRBV28 to TRBJ1-2; D not certain. The CDR3 length is 13 residues. Trimming removed 3 bases from V and 4 bases from J, with 9 bases in between. Germline loops: CDR1 MDHEN, CDR2 SYDVKM. Here the CDR3 reads CASSLGYSYGYTF. DNA for the CDR3: TGTGCCAGCAGTTTGGGCTACAGCTATGGCTACACCTTC.

The chain combines TRBV10-3 with TRBJ1-1, with D tentatively TRBD1 (6 bases). Germline V gene sequence: CDR1 ENHRY, CDR2 SYGVKD. The V and J ends lost 3 bases and 1 base respectively, with 9 bases between them. CDR3 length equals 14 residues. The CDR3 protein is CAISDTGPNTEAFF. CDR3 bases: TGTGCCATCAGTGACACAGGGCCGAACACTGAAGCTTTCTTT.

The gene calls are TRBV3-1 (or the pseudogene TRBV3-2) and TRBJ1-6; D gene uncertain. Trimming stripped 1 base from V and 0 bases from J, with 10 bases between. This CDR3 comprises 17 residues. From germline, CDR1 is LGHDT and CDR2 YNNKEL (reference sequence). The DNA of the CDR3 is TGTGCCAGCAGCCAAGTTTTAGAGAGCTCCTATAATTCACCCCTCCACTTT. Protein product: CASSQVLESSYNSPLHF.

The chain employs TRBV3-1 (or the pseudogene TRBV3-2) and TRBJ2-5, with 14 bases matching TRBD2. CDR3 size: 18 residues. Per germline, CDR1 LGHDT and CDR2 YNNKEL (reference sequence). With 1 base clipped from V and 5 bases from J, the junction kept 9 bases outside the gene matches. CDR3 residues: CASSQVGLAGATGETQYF. The CDR3 DNA reads TGTGCCAGCAGCCAAGTGGGACTAGCGGGAGCCACAGGGGAGACCCAGTACTTC.